Sequencing of this T cell receptor beta chain was carried out in a study of long-term antiretroviral therapy in people with HIV. Whole-study findings and limits: Comparison with controls showed narrower CDR3 length ranges in HIV repertoires. Blood specimens, gathered between about 2004 and 2018, were possibly obtained under older ART regimens.

About this clone: What it binds is unknown.

Trimming removed 0 bases at V and 4 bases at J, with 10 bases between. Per the germline V gene, CDR1 is WNHNN and CDR2 is SYGVQD (reference sequence). The length of the CDR3 is 14 residues. Samples were assayed with immunoSEQ v3.0 at survey level. Data came from immunoSEQ multiplex PCR; TCRdb stores just in-frame clones and leaves some out. The sample lists around 31,000 clones, 70% to 90% occurring once. The sample here was unsorted PBMCs, taken roughly 5 years before starting antiretroviral therapy. The chain is built from TRBV10-1 and TRBJ2-7; D is possibly TRBD2 (5 bases). The clonotype comes from a man between 50 and 59 years old with HIV. CDR3 nucleotides: TGCGCCAGCAGTGAGTCCGAGGGTACTTACGAGCAGTACTTC. Protein product: CASSESEGTYEQYF.